This TCR beta chain was identified during a study of beta chain features in type 1 diabetes. Overall study context: Patients were similar to healthy donors in age and gender (as well as in cell yields).

Study results and limitations: Moderate but significant shortening of TCRB CDR3s was recorded in all four CD4+ subsets from Type 1 diabetes patients.

cDNA synthesis used the whole RNA isolate, giving expressed TCRB sequences. Clones were sequenced by immunoSEQ multiplex PCR, and TCRdb holds only the in-frame ones, with some missing. In the table there are 640,000 or so clones, roughly 13% of which are singletons. Cells sorted by CD45RO/CCR7/CD25/CD127/CD95/CD27 comprised CD4+ naive, central memory, regulatory and stem cell-like memory cells. This CDR3 contains 11 residues. Trimming cost V 6 bases and J 7 bases, with 9 bases left between them. Per germline, CDR1 MDHEN and CDR2 SYDVKM. Notes on this clone: Its antigen is not known.

This rearrangement joins TRBV28 to TRBJ2-5, with D hard to call. The source of this sequence is a man younger than 35 with type 1 diabetes. The sample comprised naive CD4+ T cells from blood. The CDR3 protein is CASSLSRTQYF. CDR3 sequence (DNA): TGTGCCAGCAGCCTCTCCAGGACCCAGTACTTC.